Below, 26 T cell receptor beta chains from the same sample are listed, as sequenced in a study of blood T cell repertoires in COVID-19. The repertoire was sequenced with immunoSEQ multiplex PCR; TCRdb's copy has only in-frame clones and lacks some. The table includes about 24,000 clones, about nine tenths detected once. The specimen sequenced was peripheral blood. The origin of the receptors is a middle-aged man with active COVID-19.

The chain joins TRBV18 to TRBJ1-1; 9 positions agree with TRBD1. The CDR3 extends over 17 amino acids. Germline lookup yields CDR1 KGHSH and CDR2 LQKENI. V was clipped by 0 bases and J by 6 bases; unmatched bases: 11. The CDR3 nucleotides read TGTGCCAGCTCACCACCGGGTTCGGGACAGGGTTGGTCTGAAGCTTTCTTT. This gives the protein CASSPPGSGQGWSEAFF.

The chain recombines TRBV19 with TRBJ2-4; 9 bases fit TRBD1. Germline lookup yields CDR1 LNHDA and CDR2 SQIVND (reference sequence). J lost 0 bases, V lost 2 bases, and 5 bases had no gene match. This CDR3 contains 17 residues. CDR3 bases: TGTGCCAGTAGTATAAGGGGACAGGGACCAGCCAAAAACATTCAGTACTTC. Translating it yields CASSIRGQGPAKNIQYF.

This clone has more than one count but fewer than ten. V is TRBV28 and J is TRBJ2-3, with D perhaps matching TRBD2 (7 bases). Germline V CDR1 and CDR2: MDHEN, SYDVKM. Deletions cut 4 bases from V and 0 bases from J, with 14 bases between. The CDR3 length is 16 residues. In nucleotides, the CDR3 is TGTGCCAGCAGTTCTAGGGGGGGGCCTAGCACAGATACGCAGTATTTT. It codes for CASSSRGGPSTDTQYF.

The CDR3 DNA is TGTGCCACCAGTGATTCAGGCTATGGCTATGGCTACACCTTC. Translation gives CATSDSGYGYGYTF. The V gene is TRBV24-1, the J gene TRBJ1-2; D remains ambiguous. The length of the CDR3 is 14 residues. Germline CDR1 KGHDR, CDR2 SFDVKD. V was clipped by 2 bases and J by 4 bases, with 10 bases between them.

In its sample, this clone was seen a few times. The rearrangement joins TRBV7-3 to TRBJ2-3, with 7 bases lining up with TRBD1. CDR3 length equals 15 residues. After removal of 4 bases from V and 1 base from J, the junction contained 5 bases not matched to a gene. The germline V gene has CDR1 SGHTA and CDR2 FQGTGA. For the CDR3, the DNA is TGTGCCAGCAGCTCAACAGGGGTTGGCACAGATACGCAGTATTTT. Its protein is CASSSTGVGTDTQYF.

The V call is TRBV4-2, the J call TRBJ1-3; weak D call: TRBD1 (5 bases). CDR3 size: 15 residues. V lost 0 bases and J lost 4, with 10 bases in between. Germline assignment: CDR1 LGHNA and CDR2 YNFKEQ. CDR3 region: CASSQEGREGNTIYF. CDR3 DNA: TGTGCCAGCAGCCAAGAGGGCAGGGAAGGAAACACCATATATTTT.

The chain combines TRBV12-3 or TRBV12-4 with TRBJ2-3; no clear D gene. V dropped 5 bases and J dropped 6 bases, with 12 bases sitting between them. This CDR3 comprises 13 residues. The CDR3 DNA follows: TGTGCCAGCAGTAGGATCAAGCGCGATACGCAGTATTTT. Protein sequence: CASSRIKRDTQYF.

The chain combines TRBV11-2 with TRBJ1-2, with 9 bases lining up with TRBD1. Germline V CDR1 and CDR2: SGHAT, FQNNGV. The CDR3 is 16 amino acids. The trim removed 5 bases at V and 1 base at J, leaving 8 bases unmatched. CDR3 coding DNA: TGTGCCAGCAGCCCGGGACAGGGATCTTTTAACTATGGCTACACCTTC. As protein: CASSPGQGSFNYGYTF.

The gene calls are TRBV21-1 and TRBJ2-7; TRBD2, the D gene given by the table, was not confirmed from the DNA. TRBV21-1 is assigned pseudogene status. This CDR3 is built from 14 residues. CDR3 nucleotides: TGTGCCAGCATCCCGTGGCACCGAGGCTACGAGCAGTACTTC. It translates to CASIPWHRGYEQYF.

The chain joins TRBV5-4 to TRBJ2-1; 11 bases are shared with TRBD2. This CDR3 contains 15 residues. Germline CDR1 is SGHNT and CDR2 is YYREEE (reference sequence). V lost 4 bases and J lost 7; bases outside the gene matches: 7. CDR3 in amino acids: CASSRTSGGKNEQFF. As DNA, the CDR3 is TGTGCCAGCAGCAGAACTAGCGGGGGAAAGAATGAGCAGTTCTTC. Combining the CDR3 with reference TRBV5-4 and TRBJ2-1 gives the whole variable domain ETGVTQSPTHLIKTRGQQVTLRCSSQSGHNTVSWYQQALGQGPQFIFQYYREEENGRGNFPPRFSGLQFPNYSSELNVNALELDDSALYLCASSRTSGGKNEQFFGPGTRLTVL.

The CDR3 sequence is CASSRTSGRAWEQSGHNEQFF. The DNA of the CDR3 is TGTGCCAGCAGTCGGACTAGCGGGAGGGCCTGGGAGCAATCGGGACACAATGAGCAGTTCTTC. This chain uses TRBV6-6 with TRBJ2-1; 15 bases match TRBD2. J gave up 5 bases and V 5 bases, and 19 bases lay outside the gene matches. CDR3 length equals 21 residues. Germline CDR1 and CDR2: MNHNY and SVGAGI (reference sequence).

This chain links TRBV5-1 with TRBJ2-3; the match to TRBD1 covers 12 bases. CDR3 length: 15 amino acids. The trim removed 4 bases at V and 4 bases at J, leaving 4 bases unmatched. Looked up from germline, CDR1 is SGHRS and CDR2 is YFSETQ. For the CDR3, the DNA is TGCGCCAGCAGCACCGGGACAGGGGGCGCAGATACGCAGTATTTT. This codes for CASSTGTGGADTQYF. Full variable domain (rest looked up from reference TRBV5-1 and TRBJ2-3): KAGVTQTPRYLIKTRGQQVTLSCSPISGHRSVSWYQQTPGQGLQFLFEYFSETQRNKGNFPGRFSGRQFSNSRSEMNVSTLELGDSALYLCASSTGTGGADTQYFGPGTRLTVL.

V is TRBV9 and J is TRBJ2-1; D remains ambiguous. CDR3 length: 11 residues. Germline CDR1 is SGDLS and CDR2 is YYNGEE. V was trimmed by 1 base and J by 10 bases, leaving 6 bases between them. As DNA, the CDR3 is TGTGCCAGCAGCGTAATGTCGGAGCAGTTCTTC. It codes for CASSVMSEQFF.

The rearrangement joins TRBV7-2 to TRBJ1-4; D is ambiguous. Trimming removed 1 base at V and 8 bases at J, with 8 bases between. CDR3 size: 13 residues. The germline V gene encodes CDR1 SGHTA and CDR2 FQGNSA. In nucleotides, the CDR3 is TGTGCCAGCAGCTTAGTCCGAGGAGAAAAACTGTTTTTT. Amino acid sequence: CASSLVRGEKLFF.

The V call is TRBV5-8, the J call TRBJ1-6; no definite D call. Between the trimmed V and J ends, which lost 4 bases and 10 bases, there was a span of 15 bases. The CDR3 totals 14 residues. CDR1 is SGHTS, CDR2 YDEGEE, per germline. CDR3 protein: CASSNRLITSPLHF. For the CDR3, the DNA is TGTGCCAGCAGCAATAGACTAATTACCTCACCCCTCCACTTT.

The rearrangement links TRBV5-1 to TRBJ2-1, with TRBD2 identical over 14 bases. The CDR3 loop spans 15 amino acids. Germline CDR1 reads SGHRS; CDR2 reads YFSETQ. V dropped 3 bases and J dropped 6; count of bases not matched to a gene: 2. This CDR3 reads CASSSGTSGGNEQFF. DNA of the CDR3: TGCGCCAGCAGCTCCGGGACTAGCGGGGGCAATGAGCAGTTCTTC.

V gene TRBV7-2 combines with J gene TRBJ2-7; 7 bases line up with TRBD2. CDR1 SGHTA and CDR2 FQGNSA come from the germline V gene. The trim removed 3 bases at V and 4 bases at J, leaving 6 bases unmatched. The CDR3 has 14 residues. This CDR3 is CASSFLGGVYEQYF. The CDR3 coding sequence is TGTGCCAGCAGCTTCCTTGGGGGGGTATACGAGCAGTACTTC.

The chain is built from TRBV7-9 and TRBJ2-3; D is possibly TRBD1 (6 bases). This CDR3 contains 13 residues. Trimming left V 6 bases short and J 2 bases short, with 9 bases between. CDR1 and CDR2 (germline): SEHNR, FQNEAQ (reference sequence). CDR3 residues: CASRKGDTDTQYF. The CDR3 region has the DNA TGTGCCAGCAGAAAGGGGGACACAGATACGCAGTATTTT. Full variable domain (outside the CDR3, taken from reference TRBV7-9 and TRBJ2-3): DTGVSQNPRHKITKRGQNVTFRCDPISEHNRLYWYRQTLGQGPEFLTYFQNEAQLEKSRLLSDRFSAERPKGSFSTLEIQRTEQGDSAMYLCASRKGDTDTQYFGPGTRLTVL.

This clone was observed a handful of times. The V call is TRBV5-5, the J call TRBJ2-7; 10 positions agree with TRBD1. The CDR3 is 17 residues long. Germline CDR1 reads SGHKS; CDR2 reads YYEKEE (reference sequence). The ends lost 1 base at V and 3 bases at J; junction bases unmatched: 10. CDR3 sequence: CASSLRAIGTGVYEQYF. The CDR3 bases are TGTGCCAGCAGCTTGAGGGCTATTGGGACAGGGGTCTACGAGCAGTACTTC.

The chain has TRBV9 and TRBJ2-7; 7 nucleotides match TRBD2. This CDR3 contains 16 residues. Losses at the gene ends were 4 bases for V and 3 bases for J; bases not matched to a gene: 13. The germline V gene has CDR1 SGDLS and CDR2 YYNGEE. CDR3 protein: CASSSTPYGRFYEQYF. CDR3 sequence (DNA): TGTGCCAGCAGCTCAACACCCTACGGGAGGTTCTACGAGCAGTACTTC.

V gene TRBV28 combines with J gene TRBJ2-7; TRBD2 aligns across 10 bases. The CDR3 loop spans 19 amino acids. In germline, CDR1 is MDHEN, CDR2 SYDVKM. Losses at the gene ends were 3 bases for V and 3 bases for J; bases not matched to a gene: 17. The CDR3 spells CASSFGGTLGLADIYEQYF. The CDR3 bases are TGTGCCAGCAGTTTTGGCGGGACACTTGGACTAGCGGACATCTACGAGCAGTACTTC.

CDR3 DNA sequence: TGTGCCAGCAGCTCAGGGGTAGAGAATTCACCCCTCCACTTT. Residues: CASSSGVENSPLHF. This chain links TRBV7-9 with TRBJ1-6; the D gene is possibly TRBD1 (6 bases). V lost 4 bases and J lost 7, with 11 bases in between. From germline, CDR1 is SEHNR and CDR2 FQNEAQ (reference sequence). The CDR3 sequence is 14 residues long.

This clone was picked up a small number of times. The same CDR3 can be traced to other DNA sequences in this sample. The chain couples TRBV12-3 or TRBV12-4 to TRBJ2-1, with 9 bases identical to TRBD1. The length of the CDR3 is 13 residues. The V gene end was trimmed by 6 bases and the J gene end by 8 bases; junction bases not matched to a gene: 5. DNA for the CDR3: TGTGCCAGCAGCCCAGGACAGGGGCATGAGCAGTTCTTC. Translated: CASSPGQGHEQFF.

The chain uses TRBV14 and TRBJ1-1, with a tentative D call TRBD1 (5 bases). The germline V gene encodes CDR1 SGHDN and CDR2 FVKESK. This CDR3 is built from 15 residues. The V gene lost 4 bases and the J gene lost 0 bases, with 12 bases spanning the gap. The CDR3 DNA sequence: TGTGCCAGCAGCCCAGGCGGGGCTTTGAACACTGAAGCTTTCTTT. Protein product: CASSPGGALNTEAFF.

This chain links TRBV6-5 with TRBJ2-7; D perhaps matches TRBD2 (6 bases). The germline V gene has CDR1 MNHEY and CDR2 SVGAGI. This CDR3 is built from 16 residues. V was trimmed by 0 bases and J by 2 bases, leaving 14 bases between them. CDR3 loop: CASSYSRREATYEQYF. The CDR3 nucleotides read TGTGCCAGCAGTTACTCGAGGAGGGAGGCCACCTACGAGCAGTACTTC.

The chain carries TRBV6-4 and TRBJ2-1, with D perhaps TRBD2 (6 bases). The CDR3 is made up of 13 amino acids. V was trimmed by 5 bases and J by 5 bases, leaving 10 bases between them. Germline assignment: CDR1 MRHNA and CDR2 SNTAGT. CDR3 DNA: TGTGCCAGCAGTTCGGGGGAGAACAATGAGCAGTTCTTC. It is translated as CASSSGENNEQFF.